A single sample gave rise to the 26 T cell receptor beta chains below, sequenced in a study of cytomegalovirus exposure and HLA in healthy donors. The PCR used 60 Vbeta and 13 Jbeta primers. Some clones are missing from TCRdb's copy, which holds only in-frame ones; the method was immunoSEQ multiplex PCR. The sample holds approximately 150,000 clones, roughly 80% seen once. The sample taken for sequencing was PBMCs. All receptors come from a woman in her twenties or thirties in good health and CMV-seropositive.

The chain has TRBV29-1 and TRBJ2-5; TRBD2 is a possible D gene (5 bases). The CDR3 has 12 amino acids. Germline values: CDR1 SQVTM, CDR2 ANQGSEA. V gave up 4 bases and J gave up 2 bases, with 8 bases separating them. CDR3 sequence: CSVGRAQETQYF. CDR3 nucleotide sequence: TGCAGCGTTGGGCGGGCGCAAGAGACCCAGTACTTC.

This chain connects TRBV5-1 to TRBJ1-1; 8 nucleotides agree with TRBD1. The J segment lost 3 bases and the V segment lost 4 bases, leaving 2 bases of the junction unmatched. Germline V gene lookup returns CDR1 SGHRS and CDR2 YFSETQ. This CDR3 has 13 amino acids. DNA of the CDR3: TGCGCCAGCAGCACGGACAGGGACACTGAAGCTTTCTTT. The encoded protein is CASSTDRDTEAFF.

The chain couples TRBV7-9 to TRBJ2-7, with a tentative D call TRBD2 (5 bases). Looked up from germline, CDR1 is SEHNR and CDR2 is FQNEAQ (reference sequence). The CDR3 consists of 14 residues. V was pared by 0 bases and J by 0 bases, with 6 bases between. As DNA, the CDR3 is TGTGCCAGCAGCTTAGCGAGGGACTCCTACGAGCAGTACTTC. Its protein is CASSLARDSYEQYF. The full variable domain, in which reference TRBV7-9 and TRBJ2-7 provide the parts outside the CDR3, is DTGVSQNPRHKITKRGQNVTFRCDPISEHNRLYWYRQTLGQGPEFLTYFQNEAQLEKSRLLSDRFSAERPKGSFSTLEIQRTEQGDSAMYLCASSLARDSYEQYFGPGTRLTVT.

The rearrangement uses TRBV7-9 and TRBJ1-2, with TRBD1 identical over 9 bases. The J segment lost 4 bases and the V segment lost 6 bases, leaving 6 bases of the junction unmatched. Germline V gene data show CDR1 as SEHNR and CDR2 as FQNEAQ (reference sequence). The CDR3 runs to 14 residues. The CDR3 protein is CASRLQGATYGYTF. The CDR3 DNA reads TGTGCCAGCAGATTACAGGGGGCGACCTATGGCTACACCTTC. Full variable domain (rest looked up from reference TRBV7-9 and TRBJ1-2): DTGVSQNPRHKITKRGQNVTFRCDPISEHNRLYWYRQTLGQGPEFLTYFQNEAQLEKSRLLSDRFSAERPKGSFSTLEIQRTEQGDSAMYLCASRLQGATYGYTFGSGTRLTVV.

The J gene is TRBJ1-2, the V gene TRBV10-3, with D tentatively TRBD1 (6 bases). V shed 4 bases and J shed 4 bases, with 13 bases lying between them. The germline CDR1 and CDR2 sequences are ENHRY and SYGVKD. This CDR3 spans 14 amino acids. CDR3 coding DNA: TGTGCCATCAGTGCAAGGGACAACGTCTATGGCTACACCTTC. Translation gives CAISARDNVYGYTF.

This chain links TRBV6-1 with TRBJ1-3; no reliable D call. Germline V gene sequence: CDR1 MNHNS, CDR2 SASEGT. The germline V and J ends were trimmed by 4 bases and 4 bases, with 5 bases remaining between them. The CDR3 has 12 amino acids. CDR3 region: CASSVQGNTIYF. CDR3 in DNA: TGTGCCAGCAGTGTTCAGGGAAACACCATATATTTT.

The gene calls are TRBV12-5 and TRBJ2-7; possibly TRBD2 for D (6 bases). This CDR3 region has 13 residues. Germline V gene lookup returns CDR1 LGHNT and CDR2 FRNRAP. V lost 1 base and J lost 3, with 7 bases in between. Here the CDR3 DNA reads TGTGCTAGTGGTTTGGGGGGGGTCTACGAGCAGTACTTC. The encoded protein is CASGLGGVYEQYF.

The genes are TRBV7-2 and TRBJ2-5; no clear D. This CDR3 spans 15 amino acids. CDR1 SGHTA and CDR2 FQGNSA come from the germline V gene. With 3 bases removed from V and 1 base from J, the gap between germline ends came to 12 bases. CDR3 DNA: TGTGCCAGCAGCTTTTTGGGCGACACCCAAGAGACCCAGTACTTC. Its protein is CASSFLGDTQETQYF.

The genes are TRBV6-1 and TRBJ2-7; D is perhaps TRBD1 (6 bases). CDR1 MNHNS and CDR2 SASEGT come from the germline V gene. V was trimmed by 6 bases and J by 0 bases, leaving 15 bases between them. The CDR3 extends over 15 amino acids. CDR3 DNA: TGTGCCAGCAGGACTCGACAGGTCCCCTCCTACGAGCAGTACTTC. Translation: CASRTRQVPSYEQYF.

This sequence joins TRBV7-2 and TRBJ2-7; TRBD2 matches at 9 bases. The CDR3 extends over 15 amino acids. V was pared by 4 bases and J by 4 bases, with 8 bases of the junction left unmatched. Germline V gene data show CDR1 as SGHTA and CDR2 as FQGNSA. In DNA, the CDR3 is TGTGCCAGCAGCTCCCAGCGGGGGGCGAGATACGAGCAGTACTTC. Translating it yields CASSSQRGARYEQYF.

This chain connects TRBV5-8 to TRBJ2-5; possible D gene TRBD1, 5 bases. V lost 4 bases and J lost 0, with 13 bases in between. Germline CDR1 is SGHTS and CDR2 is YDEGEE. This CDR3 region has 15 residues. The CDR3 reads CASSPEWGHQETQYF. In nucleotides, the CDR3 is TGTGCCAGCAGCCCCGAGTGGGGCCACCAAGAGACCCAGTACTTC. Complete variable domain (other parts from reference TRBV5-8 and TRBJ2-5): EAGVTQSPTHLIKTRGQQATLRCSPISGHTSVYWYQQALGLGLQFLLWYDEGEERNRGNFPPRFSGRQFPNYSSELNVNALELEDSALYLCASSPEWGHQETQYFGPGTRLLVL.

This chain links TRBV7-9 with TRBJ2-5; TRBD1 matches 8 bases. With 3 bases clipped from V and 1 base from J, the junction kept 4 bases outside the gene matches. Looked up from germline, CDR1 is SEHNR and CDR2 is FQNEAQ (reference sequence). The CDR3 sequence is 15 residues long. CDR3 in amino acids: CASSLGDRGQETQYF. The DNA of the CDR3 is TGTGCCAGCAGCTTGGGTGACAGGGGCCAAGAGACCCAGTACTTC.

This rearrangement joins TRBV5-4 to TRBJ1-1; D gene uncertain. V was clipped by 4 bases and J by 0 bases, with 7 bases between them. The CDR3 contains 13 residues. CDR1 is SGHNT and CDR2 is YYREEE in the germline V gene (reference sequence). Written as DNA, the CDR3 is TGTGCCAGCAGCCCCTCAGTGAACACTGAAGCTTTCTTT. Residues: CASSPSVNTEAFF.

This sequence joins TRBV28 and TRBJ1-2; no reliable D call. Germline V gene data show CDR1 as MDHEN and CDR2 as SYDVKM. V was trimmed by 2 bases and J by 7 bases, leaving 8 bases between them. The CDR3 is 12 residues long. For the CDR3, the DNA is TGTGCCAGCAGTTTAATCCGGGTTGGCTACACCTTC. This encodes CASSLIRVGYTF.

The V and J genes are TRBV18 and TRBJ1-1, with 8 bases fitting TRBD1. This CDR3 comprises 17 residues. Germline V lookup: CDR1 KGHSH, CDR2 LQKENI. Trimming cost V 1 base and J 4 bases; bases outside gene matches: 11. The CDR3 loop is CASSPLASSTGGTEAFF. CDR3 bases: TGTGCCAGCTCACCACTAGCTTCGTCCACAGGGGGCACTGAAGCTTTCTTT.

The rearrangement joins TRBV2 to TRBJ2-1; the match to TRBD2 covers 8 bases. With V trimmed by 4 bases and J by 1 base, 6 bases remained unmatched. The CDR3 sequence is 16 residues long. The V gene's germline CDR1 is SNHLY and CDR2 FYNNEI. This chain's CDR3 is CASSAGTSGSYNEQFF. The CDR3, as DNA: TGTGCCAGCAGTGCCGGGACTAGTGGGTCCTACAATGAGCAGTTCTTC. Together with reference TRBV2 and TRBJ2-1, the CDR3 gives the full variable domain: EPEVTQTPSHQVTQMGQEVILRCVPISNHLYFYWYRQILGQKVEFLVSFYNNEISEKSEIFDDQFSVERPDGSNFTLKIRSTKLEDSAMYFCASSAGTSGSYNEQFFGPGTRLTVL.

The chain carries TRBV9 and TRBJ1-3; D may be TRBD1 (5 bases). V lost 2 bases, J lost 1 base, and 10 bases lay in between. Germline assignment: CDR1 SGDLS and CDR2 YYNGEE. This CDR3 contains 15 residues. For the CDR3, the DNA is TGTGCCAGCAGCGTGGGCGGGGGATCTGGAAACACCATATATTTT. Translated: CASSVGGGSGNTIYF.

The rearrangement joins TRBV7-2 to TRBJ2-2, with D perhaps TRBD2 (7 bases). CDR3 length: 17 residues. The germline CDR1 and CDR2 sequences are SGHTA and FQGNSA. Trimming took off 3 bases at V and 3 bases at J, with 17 bases between the two ends. The CDR3 DNA reads TGTGCCAGCAGCTTTCCGATGGGGGGGGCGTACACCGGGGAGCTGTTTTTT. Translation gives CASSFPMGGAYTGELFF.

The chain employs TRBV6-5 and TRBJ2-5, with TRBD2 identical over 10 bases. The J call could be wrong; TRBJ2-7 is a better fit for the DNA end. In germline, CDR1 is MNHEY, CDR2 SVGAGI. There are 15 residues in the CDR3. The CDR3 here is CASSYPSGGLFEQYF. CDR3 nucleotides: TGTGCCAGCAGTTACCCTAGCGGGGGTCTCTTCGAGCAGTACTTC.

This clone was counted a single time. The genes are TRBV18 and TRBJ2-1; TRBD1 aligns across 7 bases. The CDR3 is 15 amino acids. V lost 1 base, J lost 3 bases, and 3 bases stayed unmatched. CDR1 and CDR2 from the germline V gene are KGHSH and LQKENI. The DNA for the CDR3 is TGTGCCAGCTCACCACAGGGGGCGTTCTACAATGAGCAGTTCTTC. This sequence encodes CASSPQGAFYNEQFF.

The chain links TRBV5-8 to TRBJ1-1; D unresolved. The germline V gene has CDR1 SGHTS and CDR2 YDEGEE. The V end lost 2 bases, the J end lost 2 bases, and 13 bases lay between the germline ends. CDR3 length: 15 amino acids. The CDR3 DNA sequence: TGTGCCAGCAGCTTTATTGGAGCAGACAACACTGAAGCTTTCTTT. The encoded protein is CASSFIGADNTEAFF.

The V call is TRBV2, the J call TRBJ2-1, with 7 positions matching TRBD2. V dropped 3 bases and J dropped 0; count of bases not matched to a gene: 2. This CDR3 comprises 15 residues. Germline V gene lookup returns CDR1 SNHLY and CDR2 FYNNEI. CDR3 DNA: TGTGCCAGCAGTGAGCGGGGGACCTCCTACAATGAGCAGTTCTTC. It is translated as CASSERGTSYNEQFF.

This chain connects TRBV30 to TRBJ2-2; 9 nucleotides line up with TRBD1. Germline CDR1 and CDR2: GTSNPN and SVGIG (reference sequence). The trim removed 5 bases at V and 3 bases at J, leaving 4 bases unmatched. The CDR3 is 14 amino acids. The CDR3 loop reads CAWSGTGHTGELFF. The CDR3 DNA sequence: TGTGCCTGGTCCGGGACAGGGCACACCGGGGAGCTGTTTTTT. The entire variable domain, with the rest obtained from reference TRBV30 and TRBJ2-2, is as follows: SQTIHQWPATLVQPVGSPLSLECTVEGTSNPNLYWYRQAAGRGLQLLFYSVGIGQISSEVPQNLSASRPQDRQFILSSKKLLLSDSGFYLCAWSGTGHTGELFFGEGSRLTVL.

This clone was counted a few times. The V gene is TRBV28, the J gene TRBJ1-1; no firm D call. The V gene lost 8 bases and the J gene lost 6 bases, with 25 bases spanning the gap. Germline-derived CDR1 and CDR2 are MDHEN and SYDVKM. CDR3 size: 16 residues. This CDR3 is CASQQSRIGVHAEAFF. CDR3 nucleotide sequence: TGTGCCAGCCAGCAGTCCCGGATCGGGGTACACGCTGAAGCTTTCTTT.

V gene TRBV12-5 combines with J gene TRBJ2-7; 11 bases are a match to TRBD1. This CDR3 has 16 amino acids. From germline, CDR1 is LGHNT and CDR2 FRNRAP. Trimming removed 7 bases from V and 0 bases from J; junction bases left unmatched: 8. CDR3 amino acids: CASADPGTGGSYEQYF. Here the CDR3 DNA reads TGTGCTAGTGCCGATCCCGGGACAGGGGGCTCCTACGAGCAGTACTTC.

This clone was counted only a few times. The CDR3 DNA reads as TGTGCCAGCTCACTACTAAATGATCAGCCCCAGCATTTT. It specifies CASSLLNDQPQHF. V usage is TRBV18 and J usage is TRBJ1-5, with unresolved D. The CDR3 length is 13 residues. Germline V gene lookup returns CDR1 KGHSH and CDR2 LQKENI. V was trimmed by 4 bases and J by 5 bases, leaving 9 bases between them. Supplemented by reference TRBV18 and TRBJ1-5, the full variable domain reads NAGVMQNPRHLVRRRGQEARLRCSPMKGHSHVYWYRQLPEEGLKFMVYLQKENIIDESGMPKERFSAEFPKEGPSILRIQQVVRGDSAAYFCASSLLNDQPQHFGDGTRLSIL.